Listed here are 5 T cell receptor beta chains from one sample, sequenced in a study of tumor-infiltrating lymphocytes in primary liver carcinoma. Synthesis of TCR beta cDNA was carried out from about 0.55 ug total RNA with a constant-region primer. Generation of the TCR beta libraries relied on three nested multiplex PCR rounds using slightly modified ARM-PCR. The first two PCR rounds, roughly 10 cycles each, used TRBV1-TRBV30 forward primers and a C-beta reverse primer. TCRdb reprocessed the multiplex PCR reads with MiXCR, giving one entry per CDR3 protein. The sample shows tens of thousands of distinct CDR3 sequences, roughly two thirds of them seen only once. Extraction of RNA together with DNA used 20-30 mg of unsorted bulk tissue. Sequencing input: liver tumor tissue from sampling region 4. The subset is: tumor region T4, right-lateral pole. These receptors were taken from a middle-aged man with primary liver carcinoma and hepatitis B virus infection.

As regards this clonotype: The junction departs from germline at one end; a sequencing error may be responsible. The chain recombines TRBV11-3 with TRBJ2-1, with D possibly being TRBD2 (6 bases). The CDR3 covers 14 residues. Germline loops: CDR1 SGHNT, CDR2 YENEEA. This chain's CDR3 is CACSLGREKNEQFF. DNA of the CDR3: TGTGCCTGCAGTTTAGGACGGGAGAAAAATGAGCAGTTCTTC.

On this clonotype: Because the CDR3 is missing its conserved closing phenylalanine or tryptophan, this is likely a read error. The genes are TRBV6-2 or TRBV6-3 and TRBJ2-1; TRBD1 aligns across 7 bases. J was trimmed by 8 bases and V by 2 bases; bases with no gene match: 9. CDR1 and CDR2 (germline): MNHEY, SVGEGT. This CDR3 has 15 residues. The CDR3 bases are TGTGCCAGCAGTTACAGACAGGGAGCGAGCGATGAGCAGTTCGTC. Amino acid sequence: CASSYRQGASDEQFV.

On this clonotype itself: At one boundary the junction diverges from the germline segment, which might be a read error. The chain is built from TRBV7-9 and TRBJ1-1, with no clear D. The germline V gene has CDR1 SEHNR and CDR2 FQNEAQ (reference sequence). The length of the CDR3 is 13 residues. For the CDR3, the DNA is TGTGCCAGCAGCGCAACCTTGAACGCTGAAGCTTTCTTT. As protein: CASSATLNAEAFF.

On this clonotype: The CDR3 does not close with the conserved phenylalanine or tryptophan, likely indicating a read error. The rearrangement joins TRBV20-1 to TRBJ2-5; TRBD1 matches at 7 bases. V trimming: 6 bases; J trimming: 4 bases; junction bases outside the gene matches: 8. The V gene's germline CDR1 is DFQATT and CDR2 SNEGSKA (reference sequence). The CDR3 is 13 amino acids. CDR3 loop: CSAPDRVGETQYS. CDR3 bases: TGCAGTGCACCTGACAGGGTTGGAGAGACCCAGTACTCC.

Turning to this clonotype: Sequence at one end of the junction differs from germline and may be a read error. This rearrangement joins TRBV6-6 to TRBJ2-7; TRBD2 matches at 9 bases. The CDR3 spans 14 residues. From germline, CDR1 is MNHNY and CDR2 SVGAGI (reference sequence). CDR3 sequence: CTSRTTSGSYEQYF. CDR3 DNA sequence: TGTACCAGCAGAACGACTAGCGGCTCCTACGAGCAGTACTTC.